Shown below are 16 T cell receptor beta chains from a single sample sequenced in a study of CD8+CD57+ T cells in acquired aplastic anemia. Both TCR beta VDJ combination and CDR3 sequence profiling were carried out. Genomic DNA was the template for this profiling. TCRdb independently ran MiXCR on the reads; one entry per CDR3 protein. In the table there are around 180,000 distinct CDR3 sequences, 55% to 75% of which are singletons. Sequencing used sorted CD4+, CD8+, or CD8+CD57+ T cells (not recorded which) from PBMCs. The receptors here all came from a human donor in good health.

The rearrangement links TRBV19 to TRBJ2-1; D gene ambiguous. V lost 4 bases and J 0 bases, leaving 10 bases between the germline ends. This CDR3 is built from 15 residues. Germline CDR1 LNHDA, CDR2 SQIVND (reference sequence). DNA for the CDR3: TGTGCCAGTAGTACGGCAGAGAGCTCCTACAATGAGCAGTTCTTC. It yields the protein CASSTAESSYNEQFF.

CDR3 protein: CASSARELPEQFF. CDR3 sequence (DNA): TGTGCCAGCAGCGCCCGGGAGCTGCCTGAGCAGTTCTTC. J is TRBJ2-1 and V is TRBV11-3; D is perhaps TRBD2 (6 bases). The ends were cut back, 5 bases at V and 9 bases at J, with 14 bases in the middle. The length of the CDR3 is 13 residues. Germline CDR1 reads SGHNT; CDR2 reads YENEEA.

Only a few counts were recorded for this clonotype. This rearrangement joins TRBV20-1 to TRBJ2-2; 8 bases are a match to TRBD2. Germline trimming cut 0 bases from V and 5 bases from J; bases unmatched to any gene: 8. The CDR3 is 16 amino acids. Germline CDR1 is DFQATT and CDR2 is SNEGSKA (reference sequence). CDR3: CSARDCKSGRTGELFF. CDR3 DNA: TGCAGTGCTAGAGACTGCAAAAGCGGGAGAACCGGGGAGCTGTTTTTT.

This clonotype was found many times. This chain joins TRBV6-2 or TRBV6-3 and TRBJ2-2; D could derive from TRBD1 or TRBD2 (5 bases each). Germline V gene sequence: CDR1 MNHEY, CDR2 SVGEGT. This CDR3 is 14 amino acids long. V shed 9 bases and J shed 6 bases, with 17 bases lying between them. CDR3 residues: CASEAGTKAGELFF. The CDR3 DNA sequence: TGTGCCAGTGAGGCCGGGACCAAGGCCGGGGAGCTGTTTTTT.

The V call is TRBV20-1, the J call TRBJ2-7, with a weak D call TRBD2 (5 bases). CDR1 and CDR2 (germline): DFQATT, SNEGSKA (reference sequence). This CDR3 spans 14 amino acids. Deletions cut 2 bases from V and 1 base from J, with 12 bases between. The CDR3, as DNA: TGCAGTGCTAGAATGGGTAGCGCGTCCTACGAGCAGTACGTC. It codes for CSARMGSASYEQYV.

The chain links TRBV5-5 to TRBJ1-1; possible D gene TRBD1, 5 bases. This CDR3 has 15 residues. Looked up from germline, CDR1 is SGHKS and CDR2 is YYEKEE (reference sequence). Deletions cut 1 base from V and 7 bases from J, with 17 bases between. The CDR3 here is CASSLTSGRGDEAFF. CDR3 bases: TGTGCCAGCAGCTTGACTAGCGGGAGGGGAGATGAAGCTTTCTTT.

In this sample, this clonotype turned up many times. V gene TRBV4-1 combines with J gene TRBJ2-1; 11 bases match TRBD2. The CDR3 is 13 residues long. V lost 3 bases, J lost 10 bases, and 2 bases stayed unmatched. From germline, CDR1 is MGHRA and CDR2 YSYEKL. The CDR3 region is CASSQGTSGEQFF. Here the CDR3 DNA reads TGCGCCAGCAGCCAGGGGACTAGCGGCGAGCAGTTCTTC.

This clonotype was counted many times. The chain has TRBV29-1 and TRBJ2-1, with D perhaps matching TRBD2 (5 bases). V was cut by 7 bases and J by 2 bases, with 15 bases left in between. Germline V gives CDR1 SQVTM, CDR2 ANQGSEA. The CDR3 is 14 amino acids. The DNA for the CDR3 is TGCAGCGCGGTCTTAGGAGGTACCTACAATGAGCAGTTCTTC. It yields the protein CSAVLGGTYNEQFF.

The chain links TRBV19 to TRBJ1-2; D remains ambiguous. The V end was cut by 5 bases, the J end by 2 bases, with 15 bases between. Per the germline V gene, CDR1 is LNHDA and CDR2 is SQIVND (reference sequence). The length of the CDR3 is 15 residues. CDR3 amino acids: CASSDLGKPNYGYTF. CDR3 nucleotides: TGTGCCAGTAGTGATCTTGGGAAACCCAACTATGGCTACACCTTC.

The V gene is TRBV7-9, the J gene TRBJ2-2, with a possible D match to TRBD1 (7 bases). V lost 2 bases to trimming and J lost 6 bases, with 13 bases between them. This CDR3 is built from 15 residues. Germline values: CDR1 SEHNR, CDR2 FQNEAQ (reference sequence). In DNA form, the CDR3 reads TGTGCCAGCAGCTTAACTAGCAGGGGGGCCGGGGAGCTGTTTTTT. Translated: CASSLTSRGAGELFF.

The CDR3 region has the DNA TGTGCCAGCAGCGCTACTAGCGGGGGGGAAACCCATACGCAGTATTTT. Translating it yields CASSATSGGETHTQYF. V and J are TRBV7-9 and TRBJ2-3; 13 bases are shared with TRBD2. The ends lost 5 bases at V and 7 bases at J; junction bases unmatched: 9. From germline, CDR1 is SEHNR and CDR2 FQNEAQ (reference sequence). CDR3 length: 16 amino acids.

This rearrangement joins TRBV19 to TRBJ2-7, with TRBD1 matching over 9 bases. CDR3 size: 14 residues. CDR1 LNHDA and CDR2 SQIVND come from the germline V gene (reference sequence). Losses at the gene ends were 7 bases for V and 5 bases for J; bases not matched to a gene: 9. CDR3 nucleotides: TGTGCCAGTAATGAGGGACAGGGATTTCACGAGCAGTACTTC. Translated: CASNEGQGFHEQYF.

The CDR3 DNA reads TGTGCCAGCAGCTTAGATAGCGTTGGAGAGACCCAGTACTTC. Protein sequence: CASSLDSVGETQYF. This sequence joins TRBV7-2 and TRBJ2-5; weak D call: TRBD2 (5 bases). V was clipped by 1 base and J by 4 bases, with 10 bases between them. The CDR3 contains 14 residues. CDR1 and CDR2 (germline): SGHTA, FQGNSA.

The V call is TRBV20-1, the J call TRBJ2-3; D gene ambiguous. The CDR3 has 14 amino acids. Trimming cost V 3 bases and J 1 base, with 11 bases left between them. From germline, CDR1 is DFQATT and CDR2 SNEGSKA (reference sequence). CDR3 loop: CSARRLVGTDTQYF. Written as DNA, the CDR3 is TGCAGTGCTAGGAGGCTAGTTGGCACAGATACGCAGTATTTT.

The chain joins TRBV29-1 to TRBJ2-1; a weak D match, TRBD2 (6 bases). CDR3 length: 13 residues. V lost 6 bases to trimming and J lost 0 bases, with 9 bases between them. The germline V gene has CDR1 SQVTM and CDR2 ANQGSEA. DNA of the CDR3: TGCAGCGTCGGAGGGTCCTCCTACAATGAGCAGTTCTTC. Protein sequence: CSVGGSSYNEQFF.

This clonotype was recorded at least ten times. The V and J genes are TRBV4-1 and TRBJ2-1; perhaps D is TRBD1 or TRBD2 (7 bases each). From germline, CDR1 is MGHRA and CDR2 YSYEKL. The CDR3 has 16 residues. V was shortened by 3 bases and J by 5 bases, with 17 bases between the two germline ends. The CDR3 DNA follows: TGCGCCAGCAGCCATGTTCAGGGGGGGGCCAACAATGAGCAGTTCTTC. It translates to CASSHVQGGANNEQFF.